This TCR beta chain was profiled in a study of T cell responses to AZD1222 COVID-19 vaccine. This clone was seen just once. The antigen remains undetermined. The repertoire was sequenced with immunoSEQ multiplex PCR; TCRdb's copy has only in-frame clones and lacks some. The profile covers 120,000 or so clones, with roughly 92% appearing a single time and more than 2% taken by the ten largest. Trimming cost V 5 bases and J 2 bases, with 14 bases left between them. Germline V gene sequence: CDR1 SGHRS, CDR2 YFSETQ. The CDR3 is 15 residues long. Overall study results and limits: Only a handful of people who got AZD1222 tested seropositive at baseline. Among vaccine-associated CD4 TCRs, coverage spanned spike, with dominance at 160-218 and 743-854. Most donors were white British and more were female, and clonal diversity was possibly underestimated. Repertoires were collected only later (after the peak T cell response had occurred).

J is TRBJ1-3 and V is TRBV5-1; D might be TRBD1 (5 bases). Sequenced material: peripheral blood, taken 28 days after the second AZD1222 dose. The TCR originated in an adult who received the AZD1222 COVID-19 vaccine. CDR3 nucleotide sequence: TGCGCCAGCAGACGTGAGACAGCTGCTGGAAACACCATATATTTT. Protein sequence: CASRRETAAGNTIYF.